The 21 T cell receptor beta chains reported below all come from one sample, sequenced in a study of OX40 agonist ivuxolimab in advanced cancers. Profiling relied on immunoSEQ multiplex PCR, and the TCRdb table lists in-frame clones only, not all of them. The sample lists 70,000 or so clones; 86% were seen once. Sample: CD4+ or CD8+ T cells sorted from blood, taken in a trial of the OX40 agonist ivuxolimab. All receptors come from an adult with an advanced solid tumor such as melanoma, head and neck, liver or kidney cancer.

The chain joins TRBV5-5 to TRBJ2-3; a weak D match, TRBD1 (6 bases). Trimming shortened V by 0 bases and J by 2 bases, and 7 bases separated the two germline ends. This CDR3 comprises 14 residues. Germline CDR1 and CDR2: SGHKS and YYEKEE (reference sequence). CDR3 loop: CASSLDRATDTQYF. The CDR3 nucleotides read TGTGCCAGCAGCTTGGACAGGGCCACAGATACGCAGTATTTT.

This clone came up a few times. The genes are TRBV6-4 and TRBJ1-6; D call uncertain. The germline gives CDR1 MRHNA, CDR2 SNTAGT. There are 13 residues in the CDR3. V was pared by 6 bases and J by 10 bases, with 13 bases between. CDR3 region: CASSPTLQSPLHF. The CDR3 region has the DNA TGTGCCAGCAGCCCGACACTTCAGTCACCCCTCCACTTT.

The chain recombines TRBV2 with TRBJ2-2; D call uncertain. The V gene's germline CDR1 is SNHLY and CDR2 FYNNEI. V was trimmed by 5 bases and J by 6 bases, leaving 10 bases between them. CDR3 length equals 13 residues. The CDR3 loop is CASSRIGSGELFF. Here the CDR3 DNA reads TGTGCCAGCAGTAGGATAGGCTCCGGGGAGCTGTTTTTT.

The chain couples TRBV7-9 to TRBJ1-4; possibly TRBD1 for D (5 bases). V was trimmed by 4 bases and J by 5 bases, leaving 11 bases between them. Germline lookup yields CDR1 SEHNR and CDR2 FQNEAQ (reference sequence). This CDR3 is 14 amino acids long. CDR3 nucleotides: TGTGCCAGCAGCTCCCAGGGTGGGAATGAAAAACTGTTTTTT. Residues: CASSSQGGNEKLFF.

J is TRBJ1-5 and V is TRBV5-4, with D hard to call. The CDR3 runs to 15 residues. Trimming took off 1 base at V and 4 bases at J, with 12 bases between the two ends. Per the germline V gene, CDR1 is SGHNT and CDR2 is YYREEE (reference sequence). The CDR3 loop reads CASSLRPGSNQPQHF. The CDR3 DNA follows: TGTGCCAGCAGCTTGCGGCCGGGGAGTAATCAGCCCCAGCATTTT.

The gene calls are TRBV27 and TRBJ1-4, with no clear D. This CDR3 has 14 residues. V dropped 1 base and J dropped 4 bases, with 7 bases sitting between them. Germline V gene sequence: CDR1 MNHEY, CDR2 SMNVEV (reference sequence). CDR3 protein: CASSLLGSNEKLFF. The CDR3 coding sequence is TGTGCCAGCAGTTTATTGGGTAGTAATGAAAAACTGTTTTTT.

The chain recombines TRBV4-1 with TRBJ2-7, with no clear D. Germline V gene lookup returns CDR1 MGHRA and CDR2 YSYEKL. The CDR3 runs to 14 residues. Between the trimmed V and J ends, which lost 4 bases and 3 bases, there was a span of 13 bases. CDR3 loop: CASSPRLVLYEQYF. The CDR3 DNA reads TGCGCCAGCAGCCCCCGCTTGGTTCTCTACGAGCAGTACTTC.

The J gene is TRBJ2-7, the V gene TRBV7-6, with D unresolved. Germline-derived CDR1 and CDR2 are SGHVS and FNYEAQ. Trimming cost V 3 bases and J 9 bases, with 9 bases left between them. The length of the CDR3 is 11 residues. CDR3 coding DNA: TGTGCCAGCAGCTTCCAGGTTTTGCAGTACTTC. This translates into CASSFQVLQYF.

V usage is TRBV25-1 and J usage is TRBJ2-1; TRBD2 agrees at 10 bases. CDR3 length: 12 residues. V trimming: 4 bases; J trimming: 13 bases; junction bases outside the gene matches: 4. The germline V gene encodes CDR1 MGHDK and CDR2 SYGVNS. The CDR3 DNA reads as TGTGCCAGCAGTGTTGGACTAGCGGACCAGTTCTTC. It specifies CASSVGLADQFF.

The chain has TRBV9 and TRBJ2-7; D is unclear. The CDR3 has 15 amino acids. CDR1 SGDLS and CDR2 YYNGEE come from the germline V gene. The V end lost 0 bases, the J end lost 1 base, and 11 bases lay between the germline ends. CDR3 sequence (DNA): TGTGCCAGCAGCGTAGCTGGGGTTGGGTCCTACGAGCAGTACTTC. Protein sequence: CASSVAGVGSYEQYF.

The genes are TRBV11-2 and TRBJ2-7; D call uncertain. Germline CDR1 and CDR2: SGHAT and FQNNGV. The V gene lost 1 base and the J gene lost 6 bases, with 13 bases spanning the gap. There are 14 residues in the CDR3. The CDR3 protein is CASSLGRWGREQYF. The CDR3 DNA reads TGTGCCAGCAGCTTAGGCAGGTGGGGTCGCGAGCAGTACTTC.

V and J are TRBV29-1 and TRBJ2-7; tentatively, D is TRBD1 (5 bases). The CDR3 loop spans 14 amino acids. Per the germline V gene, CDR1 is SQVTM and CDR2 is ANQGSEA. Trimming left V 5 bases short and J 0 bases short, with 14 bases between. The CDR3 sequence is CSVSVQASSYEQYF. CDR3 nucleotides: TGCAGCGTTTCTGTACAGGCTAGCTCCTACGAGCAGTACTTC.

The chain is built from TRBV6-5 and TRBJ2-1, with 7 positions matching TRBD1. Germline assignment: CDR1 MNHEY and CDR2 SVGAGI. V lost 8 bases, J lost 6 bases, and 7 bases stayed unmatched. The CDR3 is made up of 13 amino acids. The CDR3 loop reads CASQKTGFNEQFF. The CDR3 DNA follows: TGTGCCAGCCAGAAGACAGGGTTCAATGAGCAGTTCTTC.

V usage is TRBV30 and J usage is TRBJ2-1; D gene uncertain. The CDR3 runs 11 residues. Germline CDR1 reads GTSNPN; CDR2 reads SVGIG (reference sequence). Trimming removed 1 base from V and 6 bases from J, with 4 bases in between. The CDR3 spells CAWSAGNEQFF. The CDR3, as DNA: TGTGCCTGGAGTGCGGGCAATGAGCAGTTCTTC.

The chain joins TRBV25-1 to TRBJ2-5, with 11 bases matching TRBD2. The CDR3 has 16 residues. V gave up 1 base and J gave up 5 bases; unmatched junction bases: 6. Looked up from germline, CDR1 is MGHDK and CDR2 is SYGVNS. CDR3 residues: CASSESLAGGLETQYF. CDR3 DNA: TGTGCCAGCAGTGAATCGCTAGCGGGGGGCCTGGAGACCCAGTACTTC.

The chain employs TRBV7-2 and TRBJ2-5; TRBD1 matches 10 bases. Judging by the DNA end, TRBJ2-7 fits better; the J call may be wrong. The CDR3 totals 16 residues. The germline V gene has CDR1 SGHTA and CDR2 FQGNSA. CDR3 in amino acids: CASSPRQGAGQYEQYF. CDR3 nucleotides: TGTGCCAGCAGCCCCCGACAGGGGGCGGGCCAATACGAGCAGTACTTC.

The genes are TRBV5-4 and TRBJ2-2; 8 positions match TRBD1. J was trimmed by 1 base and V by 3 bases; bases with no gene match: 5. CDR3 size: 16 residues. Germline V gene lookup returns CDR1 SGHNT and CDR2 YYREEE (reference sequence). CDR3 in DNA: TGTGCCAGCAGCTCTGGACAGGGCCAGAACACCGGGGAGCTGTTTTTT. Translating it yields CASSSGQGQNTGELFF. Together with reference TRBV5-4 and TRBJ2-2, the CDR3 gives the full variable domain: ETGVTQSPTHLIKTRGQQVTLRCSSQSGHNTVSWYQQALGQGPQFIFQYYREEENGRGNFPPRFSGLQFPNYSSELNVNALELDDSALYLCASSSGQGQNTGELFFGEGSRLTVL.

The J gene is TRBJ2-2, the V gene TRBV10-3; tentatively, D is TRBD1 (7 bases). The CDR3 runs 14 residues. V lost 9 bases to trimming and J lost 4 bases, with 15 bases between them. The germline V gene encodes CDR1 ENHRY and CDR2 SYGVKD. The CDR3 loop reads CAIRGDRGTGELFF. The CDR3 bases are TGTGCCATAAGGGGGGACAGAGGCACCGGGGAGCTGTTTTTT.

In regard to this clone: Within the sample, other DNA sequences also encode this same CDR3. The chain joins TRBV19 to TRBJ1-5; D not certain. V lost 3 bases and J lost 6, with 9 bases in between. Looked up from germline, CDR1 is LNHDA and CDR2 is SQIVND (reference sequence). The CDR3 has 13 residues. The CDR3 DNA reads as TGTGCCAGTAGTATCGGAGGTGGTCAGCCCCAGCATTTT. It encodes CASSIGGGQPQHF.

The chain combines TRBV28 with TRBJ1-5; a weak D match, TRBD1 (5 bases). This CDR3 spans 13 amino acids. Trimming took 4 bases from V and 7 from J, leaving 11 bases between them. The germline V gene has CDR1 MDHEN and CDR2 SYDVKM. CDR3 region: CASSSAGTQPQHF. In nucleotides, the CDR3 is TGTGCCAGCAGTTCGGCAGGGACCCAGCCCCAGCATTTT.

The chain carries TRBV10-3 and TRBJ2-1, with 7 bases fitting TRBD1. The CDR3 extends over 15 amino acids. Germline CDR1 reads ENHRY; CDR2 reads SYGVKD. The ends lost 5 bases at V and 6 bases at J; junction bases unmatched: 10. DNA of the CDR3: TGTGCCATCAGTATGACAGGGACCCCCTCCAATGAGCAGTTCTTC. Residues: CAISMTGTPSNEQFF.